Shown below are 8 T cell receptor beta chains from a single sample sequenced in a study of shared clonotypes between healthy human individuals. The naive CD8 subset, CD45RO-negative cells positively selected for CCR7, excluded terminally differentiated effector memory CD45RA+ cells. The data were produced by immunoSEQ multiplex PCR, yet TCRdb's version contains in-frame clones alone and is incomplete. This sample carries about 2.2 million clones, just over 90% of them seen once, and the ten largest clones take around 1.7%. Sequencing was carried out using naive CD8+ T cells from PBMCs. All receptors derive from a young man in good health. Some clones in this sample may be carry-over from other donors' samples.

The rearrangement links TRBV19 to TRBJ1-1, with 8 bases fitting TRBD1. Trimming cost V 11 bases and J 3 bases; bases outside gene matches: 5. The CDR3 length is 12 residues. Germline lookup yields CDR1 LNHDA and CDR2 SQIVND (reference sequence). The CDR3 region is CAAGGFDTEAFF. In DNA form, the CDR3 reads TGTGCCGCAGGGGGCTTCGACACTGAAGCTTTCTTT.

The rearrangement joins TRBV7-3 to TRBJ2-7, with 9 bases that match TRBD2. Germline lookup yields CDR1 SGHTA and CDR2 FQGTGA. This CDR3 comprises 15 residues. V gave up 8 bases and J gave up 3 bases; unmatched junction bases: 11. CDR3 in DNA: TGTGCCAGCCAGCAAGAGGCTAGCGGGATCTACGAGCAGTACTTC. It translates to CASQQEASGIYEQYF.

The rearrangement joins TRBV27 to TRBJ2-7; D is unresolved. Germline assignment: CDR1 MNHEY and CDR2 SMNVEV (reference sequence). Trimming stripped 7 bases from V and 3 bases from J, with 13 bases between. There are 13 residues in the CDR3. CDR3 DNA sequence: TGTGCCAGCACCCAGGCTTTAGGCTACGAGCAGTACTTC. Translating it yields CASTQALGYEQYF.

To note about this clone: This same CDR3 is encoded by further DNA sequences in the sample. This chain joins TRBV6-5 and TRBJ2-7, with 8 bases that match TRBD1. V was pared by 6 bases and J by 0 bases, with 4 bases of the junction left unmatched. There are 14 residues in the CDR3. Germline-derived CDR1 and CDR2 are MNHEY and SVGAGI. The CDR3 is CASSWDRSSYEQYF. The DNA for the CDR3 is TGTGCCAGCAGCTGGGACAGGAGCTCCTACGAGCAGTACTTC.

The chain employs TRBV4-1 and TRBJ1-5, with D unclear. V was pared by 5 bases and J by 0 bases, with 8 bases between. Germline assignment: CDR1 MGHRA and CDR2 YSYEKL. CDR3 length equals 14 residues. CDR3 sequence reads: CASSSDYSNQPQHF. The CDR3 nucleotides read TGCGCCAGCAGCTCGGACTATAGCAATCAGCCCCAGCATTTT.

The V gene is TRBV7-3, the J gene TRBJ2-7; 11 bases fit TRBD2. The length of the CDR3 is 17 residues. The V segment lost 4 bases and the J segment 5 bases; nucleotides outside the gene matches: 13. Germline CDR1 SGHTA, CDR2 FQGTGA. The CDR3 coding sequence is TGTGCCAGCAGCTCGATTCCGGTAGCGGGAGGGTTAAACGAGCAGTACTTC. Encoded protein: CASSSIPVAGGLNEQYF.

This chain links TRBV19 with TRBJ1-5; unclear D gene. V dropped 5 bases and J dropped 4 bases, with 15 bases sitting between them. CDR1 and CDR2 from the germline V gene are LNHDA and SQIVND (reference sequence). The CDR3 runs 15 residues. The CDR3 spells CASSSLHRANQPQHF. The CDR3 DNA sequence: TGTGCCAGTAGTTCTCTACACAGAGCTAATCAGCCCCAGCATTTT. The variable domain in full, with the rest retrieved from reference TRBV19 and TRBJ1-5, is DGGITQSPKYLFRKEGQNVTLSCEQNLNHDAMYWYRQDPGQGLRLIYYSQIVNDFQKGDIAEGYSVSREKKESFPLTVTSAQKNPTAFYLCASSSLHRANQPQHFGDGTRLSIL.

The rearrangement joins TRBV19 to TRBJ1-4, with D uncertain. Looked up from germline, CDR1 is LNHDA and CDR2 is SQIVND (reference sequence). This CDR3 is 15 amino acids long. Trimming stripped 1 base from V and 4 bases from J, with 10 bases between. The CDR3 loop is CASSIAQDRNEKLFF. The DNA of the CDR3 is TGTGCCAGTAGTATAGCCCAGGACCGTAATGAAAAACTGTTTTTT.